This TCR beta chain was profiled in a study of T cell changes during pregnancy in multiple sclerosis. CDR1 is SGHRS and CDR2 is YFSETQ in the germline V gene. This CDR3 region has 19 residues. V was trimmed by 4 bases and J by 0 bases, leaving 25 bases between them. TCRdb's copy holds only in-frame clones and misses some; the assay was immunoSEQ multiplex PCR. The sample shows approximately 60,000 clones, 94% of them seen only once. V and J are TRBV5-1 and TRBJ2-5; a possible D gene is TRBD1 (6 bases). The receptor comes from a female donor with multiple sclerosis, enrolled in a pregnancy study. The sample here was CD8+ T cells from peripheral blood mononuclear cells, taken in the third trimester of pregnancy. CDR3 coding DNA: TGCGCCAGCAGCGTTCTCCGACAGGCATCGTTCGGGTACCAAGAGACCCAGTACTTC. This translates into CASSVLRQASFGYQETQYF.